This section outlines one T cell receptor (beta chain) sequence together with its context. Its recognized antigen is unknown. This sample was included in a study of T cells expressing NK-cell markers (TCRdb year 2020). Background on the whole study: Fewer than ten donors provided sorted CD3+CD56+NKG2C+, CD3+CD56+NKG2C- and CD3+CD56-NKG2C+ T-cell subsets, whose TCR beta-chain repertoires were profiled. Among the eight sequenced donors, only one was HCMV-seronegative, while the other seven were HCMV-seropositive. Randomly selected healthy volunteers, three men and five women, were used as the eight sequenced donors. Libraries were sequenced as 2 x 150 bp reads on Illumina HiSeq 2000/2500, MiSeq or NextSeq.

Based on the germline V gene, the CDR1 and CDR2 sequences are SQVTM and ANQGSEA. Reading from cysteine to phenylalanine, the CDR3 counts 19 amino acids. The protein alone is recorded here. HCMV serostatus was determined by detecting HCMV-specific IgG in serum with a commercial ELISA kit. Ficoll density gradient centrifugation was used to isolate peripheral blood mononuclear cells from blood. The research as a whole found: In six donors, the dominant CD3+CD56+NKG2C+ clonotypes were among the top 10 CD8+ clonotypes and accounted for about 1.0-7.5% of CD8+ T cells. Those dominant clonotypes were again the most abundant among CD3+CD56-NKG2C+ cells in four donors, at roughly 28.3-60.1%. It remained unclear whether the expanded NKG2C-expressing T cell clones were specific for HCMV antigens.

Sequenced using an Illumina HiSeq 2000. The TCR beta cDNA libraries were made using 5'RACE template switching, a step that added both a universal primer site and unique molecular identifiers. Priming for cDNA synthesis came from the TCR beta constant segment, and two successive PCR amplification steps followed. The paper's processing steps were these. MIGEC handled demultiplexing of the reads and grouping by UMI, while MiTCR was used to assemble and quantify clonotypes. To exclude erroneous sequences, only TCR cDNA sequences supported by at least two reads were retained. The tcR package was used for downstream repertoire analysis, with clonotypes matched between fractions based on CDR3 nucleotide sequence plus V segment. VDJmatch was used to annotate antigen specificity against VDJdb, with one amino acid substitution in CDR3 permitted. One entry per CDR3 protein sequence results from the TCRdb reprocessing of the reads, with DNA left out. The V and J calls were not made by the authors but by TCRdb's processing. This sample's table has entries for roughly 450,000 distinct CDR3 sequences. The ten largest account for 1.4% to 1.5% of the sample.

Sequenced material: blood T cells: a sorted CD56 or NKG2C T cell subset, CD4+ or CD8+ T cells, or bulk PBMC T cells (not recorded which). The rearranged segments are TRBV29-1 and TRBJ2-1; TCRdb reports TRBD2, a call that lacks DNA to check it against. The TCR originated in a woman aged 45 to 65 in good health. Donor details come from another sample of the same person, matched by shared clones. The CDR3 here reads CSVDRGAAQKKDRYNEQFF.